Below, one T cell receptor (beta chain) is given with its context. The data originate from a study of CD8 T cells in Susac syndrome. Trimming shortened V by 3 bases and J by 11 bases, and 13 bases separated the two germline ends. Germline CDR1 and CDR2: SGHDN and FVKESK. CDR3 length: 12 amino acids. The authors carried out high-throughput sequencing of TCR beta. They applied it to CD8+ and CD4+ T cells obtained from blood. Patients with stable or active relapsing-remitting disease, all of them treatment-naive, made up the multiple sclerosis controls. Purification of the CD8+ and CD4+ T cells relied on negative isolation, and TEMRA cells underwent FACS enrichment. Random hexamers were used to reverse transcribe an amount of roughly 0.45 to 1 ug RNA. With immunoSEQ multiplex PCR, TCR beta CDR3 was amplified across 54 Vbeta and 13 Jbeta. TCRdb analysed the immunoSEQ multiplex PCR reads with MiXCR anew, one entry per CDR3 protein. The sample shows roughly 200,000 distinct CDR3 sequences, 90% to 97% of them seen only once.

This chain uses TRBV14 with TRBJ1-1, with a possible D match to TRBD1 (5 bases). The source is a human donor with multiple sclerosis. The sequencing input was CD4+ T cells from PBMCs. The CDR3 loop reads CASSHQTVRAFF. DNA for the CDR3: TGTGCCAGCAGCCACCAGACAGTTAGGGCTTTCTTT.